These 7 T cell receptor beta chains originate from one sample sequenced in a study of blood T cell repertoires in COVID-19. TCRdb's copy holds only in-frame clones and misses some; the assay was immunoSEQ multiplex PCR. This table has tens of thousands of clones, roughly 88% appearing once. Input material: peripheral blood. The receptors come from an older woman with COVID-19, enrolled during active disease.

This clone was observed a single time. V and J are TRBV9 and TRBJ1-6, with 8 bases that match TRBD1. The V gene's germline CDR1 is SGDLS and CDR2 YYNGEE. V trimming: 0 bases; J trimming: 8 bases; junction bases outside the gene matches: 4. The CDR3 is 15 amino acids. The chain's CDR3 is CASSVDGQGYSPLHF. The CDR3 DNA reads as TGTGCCAGCAGCGTAGATGGACAGGGCTATTCACCCCTCCACTTT.

The chain joins TRBV5-4 to TRBJ2-5; 7 nucleotides agree with TRBD1. Germline lookup yields CDR1 SGHNT and CDR2 YYREEE (reference sequence). Trimming removed 1 base from V and 3 bases from J; junction bases left unmatched: 6. The CDR3 contains 15 residues. The CDR3 region is CASSLRGLGEETQYF. The CDR3, as DNA: TGTGCCAGCAGCTTGAGGGGGCTCGGGGAAGAGACCCAGTACTTC.

The chain recombines TRBV11-1 with TRBJ1-1; D ambiguous. The V end lost 6 bases, the J end lost 0 bases, and 11 bases lay between the germline ends. The V gene's germline CDR1 is SGHAT and CDR2 FQDESV (reference sequence). CDR3 length: 14 residues. This CDR3 is CASRLTDMNTEAFF. The CDR3 DNA reads TGTGCCAGCAGACTGACCGACATGAACACTGAAGCTTTCTTT.

The genes are TRBV19 and TRBJ1-1; D remains ambiguous. CDR1 and CDR2 (germline): LNHDA, SQIVND (reference sequence). The CDR3 contains 14 residues. The V end lost 7 bases, the J end lost 1 base, and 13 bases lay between the germline ends. DNA for the CDR3: TGTGCCAGTAAGCGCGGGGAGCAGAACACTGAAGCTTTCTTT. Translated: CASKRGEQNTEAFF.

The chain employs TRBV19 and TRBJ2-5, with D perhaps TRBD2 (5 bases). The CDR3 totals 16 residues. Trimming removed 1 base at V and 1 base at J, with 13 bases between. Germline CDR1 LNHDA, CDR2 SQIVND (reference sequence). The DNA for the CDR3 is TGTGCCAGTAGTATAGGGGTAGCGCCTGCCCAAGAGACCCAGTACTTC. This translates into CASSIGVAPAQETQYF. Full variable domain (missing parts from reference TRBV19 and TRBJ2-5): DGGITQSPKYLFRKEGQNVTLSCEQNLNHDAMYWYRQDPGQGLRLIYYSQIVNDFQKGDIAEGYSVSREKKESFPLTVTSAQKNPTAFYLCASSIGVAPAQETQYFGPGTRLLVL.

The chain couples TRBV7-2 to TRBJ1-1, with 9 nucleotides matching TRBD1. This CDR3 contains 13 residues. Germline CDR1 is SGHTA and CDR2 is FQGNSA. V lost 1 base and J lost 8; bases outside the gene matches: 2. DNA of the CDR3: TGTGCCAGCAGCTTAGGGACAGGGGAAGAAGCTTTCTTT. Protein product: CASSLGTGEEAFF.

V usage is TRBV20-1 and J usage is TRBJ2-7; unclear D gene. V lost 3 bases, J lost 2 bases, and 5 bases lay in between. Germline CDR1 and CDR2: DFQATT and SNEGSKA (reference sequence). The CDR3 sequence is 11 residues long. CDR3 protein: CSASFPYEQYF. The CDR3 nucleotides are TGCAGTGCTAGCTTCCCCTACGAGCAGTACTTC.